This TCR beta chain was captured by sequencing in a study of cytomegalovirus exposure and HLA in healthy donors. This CDR3 region has 15 residues. Germline loops: CDR1 SGHAT, CDR2 FQNNGV. V was clipped by 1 base and J by 1 base; unmatched bases: 1. A multiplex PCR was run with 60 Vbeta primers and 13 Jbeta primers. Data came from immunoSEQ multiplex PCR; TCRdb stores just in-frame clones and leaves some out. The sample holds some 200,000 clones; around 80% are singletons and the top ten take roughly 6.7%. This clone turned up a few times. The sequence came from a man in his forties or fifties in good health and CMV-seropositive. The specimen was PBMCs. The chain is built from TRBV11-2 and TRBJ2-7, with TRBD2 matching 10 bases. The CDR3 DNA reads TGTGCCAGCAGCTTAGTTAGCGGGGGGTCCTACGAGCAGTACTTC. It codes for CASSLVSGGSYEQYF. Together with reference TRBV11-2 and TRBJ2-7, the CDR3 gives the full variable domain: EAGVAQSPRYKIIEKRQSVAFWCNPISGHATLYWYQQILGQGPKLLIQFQNNGVVDDSQLPKDRFSAERLKGVDSTLKIQPAKLEDSAVYLCASSLVSGGSYEQYFGPGTRLTVT.